This TCR beta chain is drawn from a study of cytomegalovirus exposure and HLA in healthy donors. Notes on the study in general: Some highly shared sequence variants likely arose as a pipeline artifact. A later analysis revealed that TCR association rates differed between HLA loci, peaking at DRB1 and bottoming out at HLA-C.

The V and J ends lost 7 bases and 3 bases, in that order; junction bases with no gene match: 2. This CDR3 has 12 residues. The germline V gene encodes CDR1 SNHLY and CDR2 FYNNEI. Vbeta (60) and Jbeta (13) primers were used in the PCR. Per the original data handling: As a later analysis found, there were 70 million to 100 million unique TCR beta chains, of which some 10 million were shared. The data were produced by immunoSEQ multiplex PCR, yet TCRdb's version contains in-frame clones alone and is incomplete. V and J calls and clone size are copied from that table; D and trimming were computed from the DNA. Seen here are about 160,000 clones, over 80% observed once, and the top ten hold roughly 4.5%. On this clone itself: The antigen is unknown.

The clonotype comes from a man aged 45-65 years in good health and CMV-seropositive. Sequenced input: PBMCs. V is TRBV2 and J is TRBJ2-7, with 8 positions matching TRBD1. The CDR3 protein is CASNRGDYEQYF. In DNA, the CDR3 is TGTGCCAGCAACAGGGGGGACTACGAGCAGTACTTC.